This T cell receptor (beta chain) was profiled in a study of cytomegalovirus exposure and HLA in healthy donors. The study's findings and limits: Reportedly, cytomegalovirus status was diagnosed with high sensitivity and specificity.

PCR involved 60 Vbeta and 13 Jbeta primers. Sequenced by immunoSEQ multiplex PCR; TCRdb stores in-frame clones only, minus some. Of about 120,000 clones in the sample, more than 75% were seen once. V lost 3 bases to trimming and J lost 2 bases; unmatched junction nucleotides: 10. The CDR3 runs to 16 residues. Germline V gives CDR1 SGHAT, CDR2 FQNNGV. For this clone: Its antigen is unidentified.

This TCR was recovered from a woman aged 40 to 50 in good health and CMV-seropositive. The rearrangement joins TRBV11-2 to TRBJ2-7, with TRBD1 identical over 7 bases. Sequenced input: PBMCs. As DNA, the CDR3 is TGTGCCAGCAGCTTTCCGCCGGGACAGCGTACCTACGAGCAGTACTTC. Translating it yields CASSFPPGQRTYEQYF.